This TCR beta chain was sequenced for a study of Graves' ophthalmopathy and Graves' hyperthyroidism. Whole-study findings and limits: Sensitivity of roughly 88% and specificity of about 84% were achieved when a 13-signature model separated ophthalmopathy from stable hyperthyroidism.

Concerning this clonotype itself: What it binds is unknown.

The CDR3 spans 11 residues. CDR1 and CDR2 (germline): DFQATT, SNEGSKA (reference sequence). Amplifying from RNA transcripts, the study obtained TCR beta CDR3 regions. First-round RT-PCR used HTBI primers; second-round multiplex PCR followed. TCRdb analysed the multiplex PCR reads with MiXCR anew, one entry per CDR3 protein. This table holds over a million distinct CDR3 sequences, about 36% found once. The sample taken for sequencing was peripheral blood or thyroid tissue (not recorded which). This receptor was identified in an adult man with Graves' hyperthyroidism. The chain combines TRBV20-1 with TRBJ2-3; 7 bases align to TRBD2. CDR3 region: CRLIAGDTQYF. CDR3 in DNA: TGCAGGTTGATAGCGGGAGATACGCAGTATTTT.